These 31 T cell receptor beta chains share one sample of origin, sequenced in a study of cytomegalovirus exposure and HLA in healthy donors. Repertoires were generated with immunoSEQ multiplex PCR, while TCRdb's copy carries only in-frame clones and drops some. This table holds hundreds of thousands of clones, around 85% found once. The sample comprised PBMCs. The receptors here all came from a woman in her 30s in good health and CMV-seropositive.

This clone was seen a handful of times. The chain recombines TRBV19 with TRBJ1-5, with D perhaps matching TRBD1 (6 bases). There are 13 residues in the CDR3. The germline V and J ends were trimmed by 6 bases and 2 bases, with 8 bases remaining between them. Germline assignment: CDR1 LNHDA and CDR2 SQIVND (reference sequence). CDR3 sequence (DNA): TGTGCCAGTAGCGACAGGCGCAATCAGCCCCAGCATTTT. It is translated as CASSDRRNQPQHF. The complete variable domain, with remaining parts taken from reference TRBV19 and TRBJ1-5, reads DGGITQSPKYLFRKEGQNVTLSCEQNLNHDAMYWYRQDPGQGLRLIYYSQIVNDFQKGDIAEGYSVSREKKESFPLTVTSAQKNPTAFYLCASSDRRNQPQHFGDGTRLSIL.

This chain connects TRBV9 to TRBJ1-2; TRBD1 agrees at 7 bases. The CDR3 loop spans 14 amino acids. The V segment lost 4 bases and the J segment 6 bases; nucleotides outside the gene matches: 9. Germline assignment: CDR1 SGDLS and CDR2 YYNGEE. The CDR3 nucleotides are TGTGCCAGCAGCCCCCGGGACAGAGTTGATGGCTACACCTTC. Translating gives CASSPRDRVDGYTF.

This clone is a singleton in its sample. This chain's CDR3 is CASSTSGASTDTQYF. DNA for the CDR3: TGTGCCAGCAGCACTAGCGGGGCTAGCACAGATACGCAGTATTTT. V is TRBV2 and J is TRBJ2-3; 10 bases align to TRBD2. The CDR3 is 15 residues long. The V gene's germline CDR1 is SNHLY and CDR2 FYNNEI. V trimming: 6 bases; J trimming: 0 bases; junction bases outside the gene matches: 3.

The V call is TRBV28, the J call TRBJ2-1, with 7 bases identical to TRBD1. The CDR3 contains 15 residues. J gave up 5 bases and V 6 bases, and 10 bases lay outside the gene matches. Germline CDR1 and CDR2: MDHEN and SYDVKM. The CDR3 spells CASRSLRTGDNEQFF. In nucleotides, the CDR3 is TGTGCCAGCAGGTCTCTAAGGACAGGAGACAATGAGCAGTTCTTC.

The genes are TRBV27 and TRBJ2-3; TRBD1 is a possible D gene (6 bases). V lost 2 bases and J lost 11, with 17 bases in between. The CDR3 is 14 amino acids. Germline CDR1 and CDR2: MNHEY and SMNVEV (reference sequence). CDR3 residues: CASSLLPLQGRQYF. The CDR3 DNA sequence: TGTGCCAGCAGTTTACTCCCTCTACAGGGCAGGCAGTATTTT.

This sequence joins TRBV5-1 and TRBJ1-2, with D possibly being TRBD1 (5 bases). Germline V gives CDR1 SGHRS, CDR2 YFSETQ. Trimming pared 2 bases from V and 6 bases from J, leaving 14 bases between. The CDR3 extends over 14 amino acids. The DNA for the CDR3 is TGCGCCAGCAGCTTAGGCATCGGGGGGAATGGCTACACCTTC. This gives the protein CASSLGIGGNGYTF.

The chain is built from TRBV5-6 and TRBJ1-5, with D unclear. The V gene lost 2 bases and the J gene lost 0 bases, with 12 bases spanning the gap. This CDR3 has 16 amino acids. The germline V gene encodes CDR1 SGHDT and CDR2 YYEEEE. The CDR3 DNA reads as TGTGCCAGCAGCTTTACTGTCGCCGGTAGCAATCAGCCCCAGCATTTT. Its protein is CASSFTVAGSNQPQHF.

The chain links TRBV15 to TRBJ1-4; 8 bases match TRBD1. V lost 7 bases, J lost 8 bases, and 15 bases stayed unmatched. This CDR3 spans 16 amino acids. Germline CDR1 LNHNV, CDR2 YYDKDF (reference sequence). The CDR3, as DNA: TGTGCCACCATGAGTTATGGAACAGGGGGGAGGGAAAAACTGTTTTTT. Translated: CATMSYGTGGREKLFF.

This clone has just a few counts. This chain connects TRBV30 to TRBJ2-5, with 7 bases matching TRBD2. Germline V lookup: CDR1 GTSNPN, CDR2 SVGIG (reference sequence). The V gene end was trimmed by 0 bases and the J gene end by 7 bases; junction bases not matched to a gene: 5. The CDR3 is made up of 13 amino acids. The CDR3 region has the DNA TGTGCCTGGAGTGTGGCGGGAGAGGGGACCCAGTACTTC. It yields the protein CAWSVAGEGTQYF.

This clone was detected once. The CDR3 DNA reads TGCAGCGTCCTACAGGGATCCTACGAGCAGTACTTC. Protein product: CSVLQGSYEQYF. The rearrangement links TRBV29-1 to TRBJ2-7, with a weak D call TRBD1 (6 bases). Trimming took 6 bases from V and 1 from J, leaving 10 bases between them. The CDR3 length is 12 residues. CDR1 SQVTM and CDR2 ANQGSEA come from the germline V gene.

This sequence joins TRBV6-1 and TRBJ1-1, with D possibly being TRBD1 (5 bases). Trimming removed 3 bases from V and 5 bases from J, with 13 bases in between. The CDR3 length is 14 residues. Germline V CDR1 and CDR2: MNHNS, SASEGT. CDR3 nucleotide sequence: TGTGCCAGCAGTGATACAGGCTTTGGGACTGAAGCTTTCTTT. This encodes CASSDTGFGTEAFF.

V gene TRBV4-1 combines with J gene TRBJ1-1; 10 positions match TRBD1. In germline, CDR1 is MGHRA, CDR2 YSYEKL. V trimming: 1 base; J trimming: 3 bases; junction bases outside the gene matches: 2. CDR3 length: 15 amino acids. The CDR3 sequence: CASSQAGTGDTEAFF. Written as DNA, the CDR3 is TGCGCCAGCAGCCAAGCTGGGACAGGGGACACTGAAGCTTTCTTT.

The genes are TRBV11-2 and TRBJ1-2, with D maybe TRBD1 (5 bases). This CDR3 spans 17 amino acids. The V and J ends lost 2 bases and 1 base respectively, with 17 bases between them. The germline V gene has CDR1 SGHAT and CDR2 FQNNGV. The DNA for the CDR3 is TGTGCCAGCAGCTTACTAGACAGCTCATTTTTTAACTATGGCTACACCTTC. This sequence encodes CASSLLDSSFFNYGYTF.

This chain links TRBV19 with TRBJ1-1; D perhaps matches TRBD1 (5 bases). The CDR3 covers 15 residues. Trimming removed 3 bases at V and 4 bases at J, with 15 bases between. Germline V CDR1 and CDR2: LNHDA, SQIVND (reference sequence). The CDR3 protein is CASSITDTGVTEAFF. CDR3 nucleotides: TGTGCCAGTAGTATCACTGATACGGGGGTCACTGAAGCTTTCTTT.

This sequence joins TRBV27 and TRBJ2-7, with TRBD1 identical over 7 bases. The V gene's germline CDR1 is MNHEY and CDR2 SMNVEV (reference sequence). The V and J ends lost 2 bases and 2 bases, in that order; junction bases with no gene match: 3. The CDR3 contains 14 residues. In DNA form, the CDR3 reads TGTGCCAGCAGTTTAGGGACAGCCCCCTACGAGCAGTACTTC. Its translation is CASSLGTAPYEQYF.

V and J are TRBV7-9 and TRBJ2-7; TRBD2 agrees at 12 bases. The CDR3 is 19 amino acids. Trimming at V came to 7 bases and at J to 0 bases, leaving 16 bases not matched to a gene. The germline V gene encodes CDR1 SEHNR and CDR2 FQNEAQ (reference sequence). The CDR3 DNA sequence: TGTGCCAGCACCCCCCTCGGGCTAGCGGGAGGGAGGAGCTCCTACGAGCAGTACTTC. Translation gives CASTPLGLAGGRSSYEQYF. The variable domain in full, with the rest retrieved from reference TRBV7-9 and TRBJ2-7, is DTGVSQNPRHKITKRGQNVTFRCDPISEHNRLYWYRQTLGQGPEFLTYFQNEAQLEKSRLLSDRFSAERPKGSFSTLEIQRTEQGDSAMYLCASTPLGLAGGRSSYEQYFGPGTRLTVT.

This rearrangement joins TRBV19 to TRBJ2-1; D call uncertain. V was pared by 3 bases and J by 7 bases, with 7 bases between. The CDR3 runs to 12 residues. CDR1 is LNHDA and CDR2 is SQIVND in the germline V gene (reference sequence). This CDR3 reads CASSMLENEQFF. DNA of the CDR3: TGTGCCAGTAGTATGCTAGAGAATGAGCAGTTCTTC. Full variable domain (rest looked up from reference TRBV19 and TRBJ2-1): DGGITQSPKYLFRKEGQNVTLSCEQNLNHDAMYWYRQDPGQGLRLIYYSQIVNDFQKGDIAEGYSVSREKKESFPLTVTSAQKNPTAFYLCASSMLENEQFFGPGTRLTVL.

This chain connects TRBV29-1 to TRBJ2-7, with TRBD1 matching 8 bases. The CDR3 spans 13 residues. Germline-derived CDR1 and CDR2 are SQVTM and ANQGSEA. The CDR3 coding sequence is TGCAGTGCAGGGGGCGGAAGCTCCTACGAGCAGTACTTC. Amino acid sequence: CSAGGGSSYEQYF.

A few counts support this clone. The chain uses TRBV10-3 and TRBJ1-2, with 7 bases lining up with TRBD1. The V gene's germline CDR1 is ENHRY and CDR2 SYGVKD. The CDR3 consists of 11 residues. Trimming cost V 10 bases and J 8 bases; bases outside gene matches: 7. The CDR3 is CATRQGGGYTF. CDR3 coding DNA: TGTGCCACCCGACAGGGCGGCGGCTACACCTTC.

In this sample, this clone turned up a few times. The rearrangement joins TRBV19 to TRBJ1-1; D may be TRBD1 (5 bases). Germline values: CDR1 LNHDA, CDR2 SQIVND (reference sequence). This CDR3 contains 13 residues. V gave up 5 bases and J gave up 5 bases, with 12 bases separating them. The CDR3 spells CASSGQGGTEAFF. The CDR3 DNA is TGTGCCAGTAGTGGGCAGGGAGGGACTGAAGCTTTCTTT.

This sequence joins TRBV5-4 and TRBJ2-7; weak D call: TRBD2 (6 bases). Germline V gene sequence: CDR1 SGHNT, CDR2 YYREEE (reference sequence). The CDR3 loop spans 15 amino acids. V was trimmed by 4 bases and J by 3 bases, leaving 17 bases between them. This CDR3 is CASSNPRDSGYEQYF. In nucleotides, the CDR3 is TGTGCCAGCAGCAATCCTCGGGACTCGGGCTACGAGCAGTACTTC.

The chain couples TRBV9 to TRBJ1-4; 7 bases map to TRBD1. Germline loops: CDR1 SGDLS, CDR2 YYNGEE. Trimming removed 4 bases from V and 6 bases from J; junction bases left unmatched: 6. The length of the CDR3 is 14 residues. The CDR3 loop reads CASSQGVRYEKLFF. CDR3 nucleotide sequence: TGTGCCAGCAGCCAGGGGGTACGGTATGAAAAACTGTTTTTT.

The chain has TRBV19 and TRBJ2-3; 13 bases match TRBD2. Germline V gives CDR1 LNHDA, CDR2 SQIVND (reference sequence). Trimming removed 7 bases from V and 5 bases from J; junction bases left unmatched: 9. The CDR3 contains 16 residues. CDR3 nucleotide sequence: TGTGCCAGTAAAACTAGCGGGAGGGCCCGGGAAGATACGCAGTATTTT. Protein product: CASKTSGRAREDTQYF.

The V call is TRBV12-5, the J call TRBJ2-7; D may be TRBD2 (5 bases). Deletions cut 1 base from V and 4 bases from J, with 26 bases between. The CDR3 extends over 19 amino acids. Germline V gene data show CDR1 as LGHNT and CDR2 as FRNRAP. In nucleotides, the CDR3 is TGTGCTAGTGGTTTGGCCATGATCGACCCGACTACTGCGAAATACGAGCAGTACTTC. It is translated as CASGLAMIDPTTAKYEQYF.

The genes are TRBV10-1 and TRBJ2-7, with 9 nucleotides matching TRBD2. CDR1 is WNHNN and CDR2 is SYGVQD in the germline V gene (reference sequence). V trimming: 7 bases; J trimming: 5 bases; junction bases outside the gene matches: 6. The CDR3 runs 13 residues. In DNA, the CDR3 is TGCGCCAGCATGGGTAGCGGGAGCCACGAGCAGTACTTC. Protein: CASMGSGSHEQYF.

The chain uses TRBV6-1 and TRBJ1-5, with a weak D call TRBD1 (5 bases). Germline CDR1 reads MNHNS; CDR2 reads SASEGT. The CDR3 is 16 amino acids. V lost 1 base and J 3 bases, leaving 13 bases between the germline ends. The CDR3 DNA reads TGTGCCAGCAGTGAAGGGTTTCGGGGGATCAATCAGCCCCAGCATTTT. Translation: CASSEGFRGINQPQHF.

This chain uses TRBV5-4 with TRBJ2-2, with D perhaps TRBD2 (6 bases). Between the trimmed V and J ends, which lost 0 bases and 1 base, there was a span of 7 bases. Germline values: CDR1 SGHNT, CDR2 YYREEE (reference sequence). This CDR3 has 15 residues. For the CDR3, the DNA is TGTGCCAGCAGCTTGGATAGCGGGAACACCGGGGAGCTGTTTTTT. Its translation: CASSLDSGNTGELFF.

The genes are TRBV28 and TRBJ1-1, with TRBD1 matching over 8 bases. Germline CDR1 reads MDHEN; CDR2 reads SYDVKM. The CDR3 runs to 14 residues. With 6 bases clipped from V and 1 base from J, the junction kept 4 bases outside the gene matches. DNA for the CDR3: TGTGCCAGCAGACGGACAGGGCGGAACACTGAAGCTTTCTTT. It encodes CASRRTGRNTEAFF.

This clone turned up a few times. V is TRBV2 and J is TRBJ2-3; TRBD2 matches at 7 bases. CDR1 is SNHLY and CDR2 is FYNNEI in the germline V gene. The J segment lost 2 bases and the V segment lost 4 bases, leaving 9 bases of the junction unmatched. This CDR3 has 16 amino acids. The CDR3 sequence: CASSGLAAGATDTQYF. The CDR3 nucleotides are TGTGCCAGCAGTGGTTTAGCCGCGGGAGCCACAGATACGCAGTATTTT. Complete variable domain (other parts from reference TRBV2 and TRBJ2-3): EPEVTQTPSHQVTQMGQEVILRCVPISNHLYFYWYRQILGQKVEFLVSFYNNEISEKSEIFDDQFSVERPDGSNFTLKIRSTKLEDSAMYFCASSGLAAGATDTQYFGPGTRLTVL.

V and J are TRBV11-3 and TRBJ2-7; weak D call: TRBD1 (6 bases). The V gene's germline CDR1 is SGHNT and CDR2 YENEEA. The CDR3 is 16 residues long. The V and J ends lost 5 bases and 0 bases respectively, with 17 bases between them. In DNA form, the CDR3 reads TGTGCCAGCAGCCCATTCCCCCGGGACAACTCCTACGAGCAGTACTTC. It codes for CASSPFPRDNSYEQYF.

V and J are TRBV7-9 and TRBJ2-7; 10 positions match TRBD1. Germline CDR1 is SEHNR and CDR2 is FQNEAQ (reference sequence). J was trimmed by 4 bases and V by 5 bases; bases with no gene match: 8. This CDR3 is built from 15 residues. The CDR3 here is CASSQVRQGAYEQYF. CDR3 sequence (DNA): TGTGCCAGCAGCCAAGTAAGACAGGGGGCGTACGAGCAGTACTTC.